This T cell receptor (beta chain) came from a study of shared clonotypes between healthy human individuals. Study information: Every donor yielded three CD4 naive, three CD4 memory, two CD8 naive and one CD8 memory plate.

The repertoire was sequenced with immunoSEQ multiplex PCR; TCRdb's copy has only in-frame clones and lacks some. The sample holds around 720,000 clones; around three quarters are singletons and the top ten take around 2%. Germline assignment: CDR1 SGHDT and CDR2 YYEEEE. The V end lost 4 bases, the J end lost 6 bases, and 13 bases lay between the germline ends. The CDR3 totals 13 residues. Sequencing input: memory CD4+ T cells sorted from blood. Subset described: CD45RA-negative fraction. The chain has TRBV5-6 and TRBJ1-2; the D gene is possibly TRBD1 (6 bases). The receptor comes from a woman under 40 in good health. The CDR3 loop is CASSPQGYHGYTF. The CDR3 region has the DNA TGTGCCAGCAGCCCACAGGGTTATCATGGCTACACCTTC.